The clone carrying this T cell receptor (beta chain) has at least ten counts. What it binds is unknown. The authors made cDNA by 5'RACE with 10-nucleotide random UMIs. From the 5' RACE reads, TCRdb called clonotypes with MiXCR, one entry per CDR3 protein. This sample has about 66,000 distinct CDR3 sequences, with 3% to 5% found just once. The unsorted libraries originated from 2 million PBMCs kept at -80 C. The data derive from a study of neurological immune-mediated disorders. Whole-study results and caveats: When the repertoires were sorted by phylogenetic grouping, those of 18 of 34 multiple sclerosis patients ended up in one related-CDR3 cluster, a possible signature. The greatest TCR clonal expansion appeared in HTLV-1-associated myelopathy and the smallest, falling below healthy controls, in multiple sclerosis.

Germline V gene lookup returns CDR1 MNHEY and CDR2 SVGAGI. The V and J ends lost 2 bases and 5 bases respectively, with 7 bases between them. The CDR3 contains 13 residues. The V gene is TRBV6-5, the J gene TRBJ2-1, with unresolved D. The specimen was PBMCs. This clonotype was obtained from a young man with multiple sclerosis. In nucleotides, the CDR3 is TGTGCCAGCAGTTACCGGCAGGACAATGAGCAGTTCTTC. This translates into CASSYRQDNEQFF.